This T cell receptor beta chain appears in the sequencing data of a study of cytomegalovirus exposure and HLA in healthy donors. Study as a whole: An early data release held some 85 million unique TCRs from HLA-typed donors.

Whole-study results and caveats: HLA restriction was apparent for most CMV-associated TCR beta chains in a later analysis. It was assumed in the presence/absence analyses that sequencing depth was roughly uniform across donors.

Remarks on this clone: Its antigen remains unidentified.

Between the trimmed V and J ends, which lost 3 bases and 6 bases, there was a span of 11 bases. This CDR3 comprises 13 residues. Germline-derived CDR1 and CDR2 are SGHTA and FQGNSA. The PCR was carried out with 60 Vbeta primers and 13 Jbeta primers. Some clones are missing from TCRdb's copy, which holds only in-frame ones; the method was immunoSEQ multiplex PCR. The listing contains fewer than 200,000 clones. This clonotype originated in a man aged 30 to 45 in good health and CMV-seronegative. The chain links TRBV7-2 to TRBJ1-2; possible D gene TRBD1, 6 bases. Sequences were obtained from PBMCs. Written as DNA, the CDR3 is TGTGCCAGCAGCTTGGTGGGGGCGGATGGCTACACCTTC. It is translated as CASSLVGADGYTF.